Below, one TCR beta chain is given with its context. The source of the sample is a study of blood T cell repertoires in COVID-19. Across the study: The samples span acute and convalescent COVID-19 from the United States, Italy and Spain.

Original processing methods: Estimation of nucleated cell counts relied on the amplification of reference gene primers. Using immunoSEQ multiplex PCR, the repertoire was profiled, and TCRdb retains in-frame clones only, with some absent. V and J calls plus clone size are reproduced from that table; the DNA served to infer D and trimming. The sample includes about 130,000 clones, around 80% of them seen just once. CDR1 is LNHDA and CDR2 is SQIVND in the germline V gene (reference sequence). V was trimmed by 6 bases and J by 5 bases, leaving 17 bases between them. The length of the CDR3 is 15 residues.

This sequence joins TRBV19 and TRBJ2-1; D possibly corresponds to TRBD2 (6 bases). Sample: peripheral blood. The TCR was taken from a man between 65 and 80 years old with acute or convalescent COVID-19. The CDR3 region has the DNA TGTGCCAGTAGGGAAGGGGCAGGGAGGCACAATGAGCAGTTCTTC. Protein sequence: CASREGAGRHNEQFF.